This TCR beta chain was observed in a study of OX40 agonist ivuxolimab in advanced cancers. Overall study context: Cancers in dose escalation were hepatocellular, melanoma, renal cell and head and neck. Partial responses were observed in three patients, of whom one had hepatocellular carcinoma and two had cutaneous melanoma.

Sequencing used immunoSEQ multiplex PCR; TCRdb keeps in-frame clones, though not all of them. Of some 63,000 clones in the sample, 90% to 95% were seen once. Regarding the study as a whole: With doses of 0.1 to 3.0 mg/kg, CD4+ and CD8+ blood T cells had undergone clonal expansion by week 6. Determination of antigen specificity was not performed for the expanded peripheral T cells.

A remark on this clone: Antigen unknown.

V gave up 6 bases and J gave up 3 bases; unmatched junction bases: 8. The CDR3 sequence is 15 residues long. Germline values: CDR1 SQVTM, CDR2 ANQGSEA. Sequencing used CD4+ or CD8+ T cells sorted from blood, obtained in a trial of the OX40 agonist ivuxolimab. The genes are TRBV29-1 and TRBJ1-2; 12 bases agree with TRBD1. The TCR originated in an adult with an advanced solid tumor such as melanoma, head and neck, liver or kidney cancer. CDR3 residues: CSVDWDRGRDYGYTF. DNA for the CDR3: TGCAGCGTCGATTGGGACAGGGGGCGTGACTATGGCTACACCTTC.